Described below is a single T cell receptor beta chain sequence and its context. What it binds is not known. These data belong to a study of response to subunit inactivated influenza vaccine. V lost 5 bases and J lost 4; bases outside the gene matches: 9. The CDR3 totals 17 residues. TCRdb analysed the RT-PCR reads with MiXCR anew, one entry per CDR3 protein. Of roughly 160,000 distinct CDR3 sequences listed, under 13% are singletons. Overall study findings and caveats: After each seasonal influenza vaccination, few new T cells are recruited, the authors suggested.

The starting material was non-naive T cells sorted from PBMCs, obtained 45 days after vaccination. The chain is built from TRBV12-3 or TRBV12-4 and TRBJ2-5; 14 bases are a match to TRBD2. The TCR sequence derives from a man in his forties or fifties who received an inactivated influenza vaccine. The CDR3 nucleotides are TGTGCCAGCAGTCCGGGACTAGCGGGAGATCTGGGAGAGACCCAGTACTTC. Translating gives CASSPGLAGDLGETQYF.